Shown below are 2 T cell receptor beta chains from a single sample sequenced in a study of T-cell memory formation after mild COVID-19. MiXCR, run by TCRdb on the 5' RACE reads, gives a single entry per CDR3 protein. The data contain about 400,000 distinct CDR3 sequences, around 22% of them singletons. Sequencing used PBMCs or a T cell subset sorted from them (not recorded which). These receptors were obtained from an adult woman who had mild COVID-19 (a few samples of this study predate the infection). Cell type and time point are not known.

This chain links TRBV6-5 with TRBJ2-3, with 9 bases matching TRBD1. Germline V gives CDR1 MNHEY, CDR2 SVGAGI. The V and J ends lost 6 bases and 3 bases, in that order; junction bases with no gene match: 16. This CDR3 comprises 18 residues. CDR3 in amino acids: CASSRHPSGQGTTDTQYF. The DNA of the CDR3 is TGTGCCAGCAGCCGCCACCCATCAGGACAGGGGACTACAGATACGCAGTATTTT.

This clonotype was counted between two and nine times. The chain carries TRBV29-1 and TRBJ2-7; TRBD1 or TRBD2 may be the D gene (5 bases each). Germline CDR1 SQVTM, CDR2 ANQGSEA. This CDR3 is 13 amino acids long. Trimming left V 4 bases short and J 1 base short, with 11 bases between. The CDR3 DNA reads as TGCAGCGTTGGTGGGACGGGTTCCTACGAGCAGTACTTC. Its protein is CSVGGTGSYEQYF.